Sequencing of this TCR beta chain was carried out in a study of blood T cells in healthy people across ages (dated by TCRdb to between 2015 and 2017). A note on the overall study: In model experiments, template switching captured about one uniquely barcoded TCR beta cDNA molecule for every two T cells. The study measured age-related changes in TCR beta repertoire diversity using deep sequencing normalized with unique cDNA molecular identifiers. To avoid experimental bias, donors of different ages were distributed randomly across sequencing lanes. Donors were grouped into four age groups: young (average approximately 15 years), middle-aged (under 40), aged (roughly 62) and long-lived (approximately 78). For two donors (one aged 18 to 29 and one aged 80 or older), the study analyzed two additional independent replicas of 1 million unique cDNA reads from the same blood draw. The paper as a whole reports these results and caveats: Estimates of total diversity based on one million sequenced T cells were regarded as lower bounds and as underestimates. Compared with the aged group, the long-lived group had more naive CD4+ T cells, fewer expanded clones and increased TCR diversity, a pattern suggesting age selection. As age increased, observed TCR beta diversity per million T cells dropped in a roughly linear way, and a significant reduction was already evident by age 40. Because donor CMV infection status was unknown, age-related changes in expanded clonotypes were potentially confounded. A strong correlation was found between observed TCR beta diversity and the percentage of naive T cells measured by flow cytometry. Because profiling used bulk unsorted PBMCs, naive and antigen-experienced compartments could not be compared conclusively.

As for this clonotype: Its antigen is not yet known. No per-base quality is available; no much larger clone lies one base away.

The receptor library was made with 5' RACE. TCRdb shows the sequencer as Illumina HiSeq 2500. A second roughly 7 to 12 cycle PCR used a sample-barcoded 5' primer and a J-beta primer mix. A unique molecular identifier was introduced onto each TCR beta cDNA molecule by a template-switch 5' adaptor carrying 12 random nucleotides. Each sample yielded at least 3 million CDR3-containing paired-end reads. First-strand cDNA was synthesized from all RNA with the Mint cDNA synthesis kit, primed by a TRBC-specific oligonucleotide. Following uracil-DNA glycosylase treatment, a first 18-cycle PCR with universal primers M1SS and BC2_uni_R was performed on all cDNA. The authors' analysis ran thus. Each sample was normalized by randomly selecting 1 million high-quality reads, each carrying a distinct molecular identifier. Instead of being binned into consensus sequences, reads with shared molecular identifiers were discarded. CDR3 identification, clonotype clustering and error correction used MiTCR with a Q25 quality threshold and the strictest error-elimination algorithm. Lower-bound total TCR beta diversity was estimated with a nonparametric unseen species model using Euler transformation. TCRdb took the public reads, trimmed them with fastp at Q25, ran MiXCR for clone calling and kept in-frame beta chains. Identical CDR3 protein sequences are pooled into one entry, listed with their most common genes and DNA. The V and J calls follow TCRdb's processing rather than the paper's. This sample holds about 1.6 million distinct CDR3 sequences; about 35% were observed only once. Of the sample, about 11% falls within the top ten clones.

The roughly 39 donors, aged about 6 to 90 years, were systemically healthy Caucasian individuals from Russia. Roughly 9 milliliters of peripheral blood were drawn from each donor into EDTA-treated Vacutainer tubes. Ficoll-Paque density-gradient centrifugation was used to isolate PBMCs, with at least 7 million per sample. Total RNA was extracted from PBMCs with Trizol reagent, with at least 6 micrograms obtained per sample. For every donor, flow cytometry on a PBMC aliquot measured the percentage of naive CD45RAhigh/CD27high T cells. The material sequenced was blood. The TCR comes from a woman in her 30s in good health.

The nucleotide sequence reads as follows: TGTGCCAGCAGTGAAGGGGTTGTGGCCGGCGGGACAGGGGTCAATGAGCAGTTCTTC. Its translation reads: CASSEGVVAGGTGVNEQFF. The sequence joins TRBV6-1 to TRBJ2-1, with TRBD1 matching 10 junction bases. V is cut back by 1 base and J by 6 bases, with 15 bases in the junction unmatched. The CDR3 sequence holds 19 residues, the cysteine and phenylalanine included. Only the CDR3 DNA stays, 57 bases, in frame from base 1. The germline V gene supplies CDR1 MNHNS and CDR2 SASEGT.